Below, 9 T cell receptor beta chains from the same sample are listed, as sequenced in a study of cytomegalovirus exposure and HLA in healthy donors. The assay was immunoSEQ multiplex PCR, and TCRdb's table has in-frame clones only and misses some. The sample has 200,000 or so clones, around 78% seen once. Sequencing was performed on PBMCs. The receptors were sampled from a woman aged 18-29 years in good health and CMV-seronegative.

This clone was observed a handful of times. This chain links TRBV11-3 with TRBJ1-6, with D tentatively TRBD1 (5 bases). Germline values: CDR1 SGHNT, CDR2 YENEEA. The V gene lost 3 bases and the J gene lost 7 bases, with 7 bases spanning the gap. The CDR3 consists of 13 residues. CDR3 in amino acids: CASSFDRNSPLHF. DNA for the CDR3: TGTGCCAGCAGCTTCGACAGAAATTCACCCCTCCACTTT.

This clone appeared once. The chain couples TRBV27 to TRBJ2-1, with 11 bases fitting TRBD2. The germline V gene has CDR1 MNHEY and CDR2 SMNVEV (reference sequence). The V gene end was trimmed by 8 bases and the J gene end by 9 bases; junction bases not matched to a gene: 21. This CDR3 contains 18 residues. The CDR3 region is CASDPRPASGGIRGEQFF. The CDR3 region has the DNA TGTGCCAGCGACCCACGCCCCGCTAGCGGGGGGATTCGGGGTGAGCAGTTCTTC.

This clone came up many times. The chain carries TRBV10-3 and TRBJ2-7; D may be TRBD1 (5 bases). The CDR3 totals 11 residues. Germline V lookup: CDR1 ENHRY, CDR2 SYGVKD. V gave up 3 bases and J gave up 5 bases, with 5 bases separating them. CDR3 amino acids: CAISDRDEQYF. DNA of the CDR3: TGTGCCATCAGTGACAGGGACGAGCAGTACTTC.

The CDR3, as DNA: TGTGCCAGCAGTCCAGGACTGCTGCGTGGCTACACCTTC. This sequence encodes CASSPGLLRGYTF. V is TRBV27 and J is TRBJ1-2; D uncertain. Trimming removed 5 bases at V and 7 bases at J, with 14 bases between. Germline V gene lookup returns CDR1 MNHEY and CDR2 SMNVEV (reference sequence). The CDR3 spans 13 residues.

The sample holds a few counts of this clone. The chain combines TRBV7-9 with TRBJ1-2; the match to TRBD1 covers 7 bases. CDR3 length: 15 amino acids. CDR1 is SEHNR and CDR2 is FQNEAQ in the germline V gene (reference sequence). V was pared by 1 base and J by 1 base, with 3 bases of the junction left unmatched. The CDR3: CASSLEGTDNYGYTF. CDR3 bases: TGTGCCAGCAGCTTAGAGGGGACAGATAACTATGGCTACACCTTC.

The chain links TRBV2 to TRBJ2-1; 9 bases are a match to TRBD2. This CDR3 region has 15 residues. CDR1 and CDR2 (germline): SNHLY, FYNNEI. The V and J ends lost 4 bases and 5 bases, in that order; junction bases with no gene match: 6. The chain's CDR3 is CASSVGLAGNNEQFF. The CDR3 DNA is TGTGCCAGCAGTGTAGGTCTAGCGGGAAACAATGAGCAGTTCTTC.

The V gene is TRBV19, the J gene TRBJ2-7; perhaps TRBD1 as D (5 bases). The germline V gene has CDR1 LNHDA and CDR2 SQIVND (reference sequence). V was clipped by 1 base and J by 4 bases, with 11 bases between them. The CDR3 consists of 14 residues. CDR3 nucleotide sequence: TGTGCCAGTAGTATAGCCCTAGGGGCGTACGAGCAGTACTTC. Its translation is CASSIALGAYEQYF.

The chain recombines TRBV5-6 with TRBJ2-3, with D possibly being TRBD1 (5 bases). Germline lookup yields CDR1 SGHDT and CDR2 YYEEEE. CDR3 length: 15 residues. V dropped 4 bases and J dropped 0 bases, with 12 bases sitting between them. This CDR3 reads CASSLADTSTDTQYF. The CDR3 DNA reads as TGTGCCAGCAGCCTCGCGGACACTAGCACAGATACGCAGTATTTT.

In DNA, the CDR3 is TGTGCCAGCAGCTTAGGGGTAGCGGGACCGAGGGAGCTGTTTTTT. Its translation: CASSLGVAGPRELFF. The gene calls are TRBV7-2 and TRBJ2-2, with 8 bases identical to TRBD2. Germline V gene sequence: CDR1 SGHTA, CDR2 FQGNSA. V lost 1 base to trimming and J lost 9 bases; unmatched junction nucleotides: 7. This CDR3 is 15 amino acids long.